The clone carrying this T cell receptor beta chain was recorded only once. Its antigen remains unidentified. This specimen comes from a study of Ad26.COV2.S vaccination and SARS-CoV-2 variants. General observations from the study: Participants given vaccine showed non-spike TCR breadth similar to that of placebo recipients. Higher spike-specific TCR breadth was found in vaccine recipients than in placebo recipients. Spike-specific responses of CD8+ and CD4+ T cells were reported to display substantial breadth after vaccination.

This CDR3 contains 13 residues. Deletions cut 7 bases from V and 5 bases from J, with 17 bases between. Germline V CDR1 and CDR2: SQVTM, ANQGSEA. Treatment: some 20 received Ad26.COV2.S at low or high dose, single or two shots; several received placebo; per-sample allocation not given. Collection of samples fell on day 63 after the first vaccine or placebo injection. Vaccination employed an Ad26 vector expressing the Wuhan-strain SARS-CoV-2 spike. Sequencing used immunoSEQ multiplex PCR; TCRdb keeps in-frame clones, though not all of them. The repertoire has a few hundred thousand clones, 83% of them found once; the top ten carry nearly 7.5%.

This clonotype was obtained from a person between 18 and 60 years old who received the Ad26.COV2.S COVID-19 vaccine or a placebo. The sample here was peripheral blood, taken in a trial of Ad26.COV2.S vaccine versus placebo. The chain carries TRBV29-1 and TRBJ1-1, with D possibly TRBD1 on 6 matching bases. CDR3 sequence reads: CSARQVEGTEAFF. The CDR3 nucleotides are TGCAGCGCCCGACAGGTCGAGGGGACTGAAGCTTTCTTT. The full variable domain, with the rest looked up from reference TRBV29-1 and TRBJ1-1, is SAVISQKPSRDICQRGTSLTIQCQVDSQVTMMFWYRQQPGQSLTLIATANQGSEATYESGFVIDKFPISRPNLTFSTLTVSNMSPEDSSIYLCSARQVEGTEAFFGQGTRLTVV.